This T cell receptor (beta chain) was identified during a study of shared clonotypes between healthy human individuals. The CDR3 is made up of 13 amino acids. Germline V lookup: CDR1 MNHNS, CDR2 SASEGT. The V end lost 2 bases, the J end lost 3 bases, and 7 bases lay between the germline ends. This clone was detected a few times. As yet, its antigen is unknown. Assay used: immunoSEQ multiplex PCR; TCRdb lists only in-frame clones, some missing. The sample shows approximately 320,000 clones, around 67% of them seen only once. Study-wide points: Since donors were few, the genetic and exposure-history diversity represented was limited. Rarefaction analysis demonstrated incomplete sorted-subset sequencing notwithstanding large depth. Only blood was sampled; tissue repertoires likely differ. Generally, naive subsets came out with larger estimated richness than memory subsets.

J is TRBJ1-2 and V is TRBV6-1; D might be TRBD1 (6 bases). The sequencing sample was made of memory CD4+ T cells sorted from blood. Subset noted: CD45RA-negative fraction. The TCR was taken from a young man in good health. The CDR3 DNA is TGTGCCAGCAGTGAAAACAGGGACTATGGCTACACCTTC. Its protein is CASSENRDYGYTF.